This note documents a single T cell receptor (beta chain) sequence. The antigen remains unidentified. These data belong to a study of identical twins. One entry per CDR3 protein results from TCRdb running MiXCR on the 5' RACE reads. The sample includes around 450,000 distinct CDR3 sequences, approximately 14% of them seen just once. Broader study findings: Conclusions were drawn cross-sectionally by statistical analysis, without following the same donors.

CDR1 and CDR2 from the germline V gene are SGHAT and FQNNGV. The CDR3 has 14 amino acids. Trimming removed 5 bases from V and 10 bases from J; junction bases left unmatched: 11. The sample also formed part of further work on yellow fever vaccine responses in identical twins.

This receptor was identified in a woman aged 18 to 35 in good health. V and J are TRBV11-2 and TRBJ1-1, with 9 bases that match TRBD1. The specimen sequenced was CD4+ T cells sorted from blood. CDR3 coding DNA: TGTGCCAGCAGCACGACAGGGGGTGTTTGGAGAGCTTTCTTT. Translation gives CASSTTGGVWRAFF.